The next 3 T cell receptor beta chains were all read from a single sample in a study of vaccination effects on CD4 cells after COVID-19. Sequencing followed a ViraFEST assay step that expanded antigen-specific CD4+ T cells with viral peptide pools. Scientists isolated CD4+ T cells after a roughly 9-day culture period ended. Absence of prior SARS-CoV-2 infection characterized the vaccine recipients, who showed negative nucleocapsid antibodies. Antigens for these TCRs are unknown. Profiled with immunoSEQ multiplex PCR; TCRdb holds only in-frame clones, not every one. This sample has 35,000 to 40,000 clones, with under 70% found just once. The source material was CD4+ T cells from PBMCs cultured with HCoV-OC43 spike peptides, sampled before COVID-19 vaccination. Subset indicated: HCoV-OC43 spike overlapping peptide pool stimulation. The receptor source for this set is a human donor who received a COVID-19 vaccine.

The chain joins TRBV3-1 (or the pseudogene TRBV3-2) to TRBJ2-5, with 9 bases fitting TRBD2. The CDR3 runs to 14 residues. Trimming removed 5 bases from V and 3 bases from J; junction bases left unmatched: 4. Per the germline V gene, CDR1 is LGHDT and CDR2 is YNNKEL (reference sequence). The DNA of the CDR3 is TGTGCCAGCAGCTCGACTAGCGGCGAAGAGACCCAGTACTTC. It encodes CASSSTSGEETQYF.

This clone was recorded a few times. This chain links TRBV3-1 (or the pseudogene TRBV3-2) with TRBJ2-5; possible D gene TRBD2, 6 bases. The CDR3 sequence is 16 residues long. V was cut by 3 bases and J by 1 base, with 15 bases left in between. CDR1 is LGHDT and CDR2 is YNNKEL in the germline V gene (reference sequence). CDR3 sequence (DNA): TGTGCCAGCAGCCAGATGCCGGGAGATCTCCAAGAGACCCAGTACTTC. Encoded protein: CASSQMPGDLQETQYF.

V and J are TRBV27 and TRBJ1-1; perhaps TRBD1 as D (5 bases). Germline V gene sequence: CDR1 MNHEY, CDR2 SMNVEV (reference sequence). The CDR3 is 14 residues long. The ends were cut back, 5 bases at V and 7 bases at J, with 17 bases in the middle. CDR3 residues: CASSLTAYSLEAFF. The CDR3 DNA follows: TGTGCCAGCAGTCTGACAGCGTACTCCCTTGAAGCTTTCTTT.